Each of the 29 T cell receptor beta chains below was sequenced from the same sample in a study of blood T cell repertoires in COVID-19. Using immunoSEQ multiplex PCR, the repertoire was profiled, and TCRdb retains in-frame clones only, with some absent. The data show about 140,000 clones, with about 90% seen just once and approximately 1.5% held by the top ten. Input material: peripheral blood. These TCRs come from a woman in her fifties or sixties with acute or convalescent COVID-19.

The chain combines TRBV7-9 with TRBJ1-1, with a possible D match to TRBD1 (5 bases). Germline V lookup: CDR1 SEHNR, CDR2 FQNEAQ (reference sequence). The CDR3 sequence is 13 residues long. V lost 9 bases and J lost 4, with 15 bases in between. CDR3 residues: CASRVAGGTEAFF. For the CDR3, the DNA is TGTGCCAGTAGGGTAGCGGGGGGCACTGAAGCTTTCTTT.

CDR3 amino acids: CASSLYGENYGYTF. In DNA form, the CDR3 reads TGTGCCAGCAGTTTGTACGGTGAGAACTATGGCTACACCTTC. The chain couples TRBV28 to TRBJ1-2; D gene ambiguous. CDR3 length: 14 residues. The V end was cut by 3 bases, the J end by 2 bases, with 10 bases between. Germline values: CDR1 MDHEN, CDR2 SYDVKM.

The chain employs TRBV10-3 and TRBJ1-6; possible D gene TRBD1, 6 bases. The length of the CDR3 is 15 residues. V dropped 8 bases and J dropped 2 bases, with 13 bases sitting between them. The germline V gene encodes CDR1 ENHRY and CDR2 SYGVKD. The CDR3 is CAIQGQETYNSPLHF. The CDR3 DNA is TGTGCCATCCAGGGACAAGAGACCTATAATTCACCCCTCCACTTT.

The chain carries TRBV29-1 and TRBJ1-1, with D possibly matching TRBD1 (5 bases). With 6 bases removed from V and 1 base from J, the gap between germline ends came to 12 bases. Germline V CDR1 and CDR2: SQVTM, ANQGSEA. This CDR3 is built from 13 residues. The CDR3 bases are TGCAGCGTCCGACAGCAAACGAACACTGAAGCTTTCTTT. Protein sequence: CSVRQQTNTEAFF.

CDR3 sequence: CASSDTGGYGYTF. CDR3 nucleotide sequence: TGTGCCAGCAGCGATACAGGGGGCTATGGCTACACCTTC. The genes are TRBV7-2 and TRBJ1-2, with TRBD1 matching 8 bases. The J segment lost 4 bases and the V segment lost 5 bases, leaving 3 bases of the junction unmatched. The CDR3 runs 13 residues. Per the germline V gene, CDR1 is SGHTA and CDR2 is FQGNSA.

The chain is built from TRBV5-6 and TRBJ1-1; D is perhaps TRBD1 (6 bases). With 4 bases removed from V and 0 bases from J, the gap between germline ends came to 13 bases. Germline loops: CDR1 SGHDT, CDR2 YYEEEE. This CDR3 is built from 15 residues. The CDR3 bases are TGTGCCAGCAGCCCCCTCGACAGGCTGAACACTGAAGCTTTCTTT. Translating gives CASSPLDRLNTEAFF.

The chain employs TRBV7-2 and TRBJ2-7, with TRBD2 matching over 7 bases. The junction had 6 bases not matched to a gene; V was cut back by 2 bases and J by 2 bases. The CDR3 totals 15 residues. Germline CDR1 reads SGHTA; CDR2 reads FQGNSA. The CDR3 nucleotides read TGTGCCAGCAGCTTACGGCCGGGGGGAACCTACGAGCAGTACTTC. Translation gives CASSLRPGGTYEQYF.

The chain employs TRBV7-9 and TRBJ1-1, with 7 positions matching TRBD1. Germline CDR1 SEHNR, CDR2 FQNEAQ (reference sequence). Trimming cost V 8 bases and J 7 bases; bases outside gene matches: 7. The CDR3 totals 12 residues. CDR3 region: CASRGQANEAFF. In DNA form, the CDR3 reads TGTGCCAGCCGCGGACAGGCGAATGAAGCTTTCTTT.

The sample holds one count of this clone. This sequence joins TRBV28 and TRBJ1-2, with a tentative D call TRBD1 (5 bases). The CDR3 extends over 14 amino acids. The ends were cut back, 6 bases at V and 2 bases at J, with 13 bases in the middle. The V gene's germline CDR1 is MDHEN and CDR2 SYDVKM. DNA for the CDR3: TGTGCCAGCAGATCCCATGGGGGGAACTATGGCTACACCTTC. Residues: CASRSHGGNYGYTF.

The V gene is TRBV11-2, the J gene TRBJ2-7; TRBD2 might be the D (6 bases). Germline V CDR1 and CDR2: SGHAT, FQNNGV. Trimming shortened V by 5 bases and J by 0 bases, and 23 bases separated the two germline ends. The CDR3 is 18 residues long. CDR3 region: CASSPVRGWGTTSYEQYF. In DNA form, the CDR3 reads TGTGCCAGCAGCCCCGTTCGGGGGTGGGGCACCACCTCCTACGAGCAGTACTTC.

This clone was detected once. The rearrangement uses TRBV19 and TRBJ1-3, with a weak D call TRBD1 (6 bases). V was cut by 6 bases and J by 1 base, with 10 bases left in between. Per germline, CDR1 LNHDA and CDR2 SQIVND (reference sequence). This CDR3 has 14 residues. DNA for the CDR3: TGTGCCAGTAGAACACAGGGTTCTGGAAACACCATATATTTT. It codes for CASRTQGSGNTIYF.

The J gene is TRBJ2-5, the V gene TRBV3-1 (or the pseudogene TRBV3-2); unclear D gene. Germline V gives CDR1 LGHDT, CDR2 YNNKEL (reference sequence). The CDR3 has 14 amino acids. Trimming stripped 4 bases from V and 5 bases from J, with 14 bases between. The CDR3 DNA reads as TGTGCCAGCAGCCCTGAGGTGGCTGGGGAGACCCAGTACTTC. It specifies CASSPEVAGETQYF.

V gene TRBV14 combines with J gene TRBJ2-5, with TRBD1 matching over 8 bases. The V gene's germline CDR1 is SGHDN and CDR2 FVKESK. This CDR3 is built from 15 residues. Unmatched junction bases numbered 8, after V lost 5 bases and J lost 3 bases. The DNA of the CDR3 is TGTGCCAGCAGCAGTCGGACAGGGTTGGAAGAGACCCAGTACTTC. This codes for CASSSRTGLEETQYF. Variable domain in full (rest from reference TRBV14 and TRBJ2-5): EAGVTQFPSHSVIEKGQTVTLRCDPISGHDNLYWYRRVMGKEIKFLLHFVKESKQDESGMPNNRFLAERTGGTYSTLKVQPAELEDSGVYFCASSSRTGLEETQYFGPGTRLLVL.

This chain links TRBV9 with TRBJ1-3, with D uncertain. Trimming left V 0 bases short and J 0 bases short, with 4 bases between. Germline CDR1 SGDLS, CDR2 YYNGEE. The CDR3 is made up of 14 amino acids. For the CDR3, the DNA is TGTGCCAGCAGCGTAGGGAGCTCTGGAAACACCATATATTTT. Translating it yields CASSVGSSGNTIYF.

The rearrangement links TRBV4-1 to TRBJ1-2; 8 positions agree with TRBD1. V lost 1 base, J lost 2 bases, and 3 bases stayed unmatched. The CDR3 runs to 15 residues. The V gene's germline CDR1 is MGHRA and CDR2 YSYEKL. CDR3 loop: CASSQAGQANYGYTF. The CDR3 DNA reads TGCGCCAGCAGCCAAGCGGGACAGGCAAACTATGGCTACACCTTC.

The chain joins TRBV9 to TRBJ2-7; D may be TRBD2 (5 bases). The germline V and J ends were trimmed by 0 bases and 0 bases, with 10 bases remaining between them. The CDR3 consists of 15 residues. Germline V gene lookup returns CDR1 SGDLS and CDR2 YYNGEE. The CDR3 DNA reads TGTGCCAGCAGCGTAGCGGGGTTAAGCTCCTACGAGCAGTACTTC. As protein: CASSVAGLSSYEQYF.

This CDR3 reads CASSLLTGGGNTIYF. The CDR3 DNA follows: TGTGCCAGCAGTCTTCTGACAGGGGGTGGAAACACCATATATTTT. The chain joins TRBV2 to TRBJ1-3, with 9 positions matching TRBD1. V was clipped by 5 bases and J by 3 bases; unmatched bases: 5. Per the germline V gene, CDR1 is SNHLY and CDR2 is FYNNEI. The CDR3 contains 15 residues.

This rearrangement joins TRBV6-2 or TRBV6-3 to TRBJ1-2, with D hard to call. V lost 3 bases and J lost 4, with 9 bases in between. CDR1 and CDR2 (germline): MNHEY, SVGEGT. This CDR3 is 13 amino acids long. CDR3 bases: TGTGCCAGCAGTTATACAGAGATCTATGGCTACACCTTC. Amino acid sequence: CASSYTEIYGYTF.

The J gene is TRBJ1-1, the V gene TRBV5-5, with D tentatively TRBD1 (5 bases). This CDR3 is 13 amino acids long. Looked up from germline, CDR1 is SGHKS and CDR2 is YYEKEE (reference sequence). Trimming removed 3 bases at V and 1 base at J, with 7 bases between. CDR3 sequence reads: CASSSDTNTEAFF. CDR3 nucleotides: TGTGCCAGCAGCTCGGACACGAACACTGAAGCTTTCTTT.

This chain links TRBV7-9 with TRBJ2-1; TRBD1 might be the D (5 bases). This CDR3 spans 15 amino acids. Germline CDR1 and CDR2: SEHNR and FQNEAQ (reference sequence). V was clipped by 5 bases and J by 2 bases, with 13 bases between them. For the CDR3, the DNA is TGTGCCAGCAGCGACCTCCCAGGGCCCTACAATGAGCAGTTCTTC. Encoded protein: CASSDLPGPYNEQFF.

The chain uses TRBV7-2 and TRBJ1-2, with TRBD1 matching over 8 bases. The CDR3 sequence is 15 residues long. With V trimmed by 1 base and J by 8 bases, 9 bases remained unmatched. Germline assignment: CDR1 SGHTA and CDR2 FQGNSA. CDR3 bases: TGTGCCAGCAGCTTAGGGCAGGGACAGGACATCGGCTACACCTTC. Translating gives CASSLGQGQDIGYTF.

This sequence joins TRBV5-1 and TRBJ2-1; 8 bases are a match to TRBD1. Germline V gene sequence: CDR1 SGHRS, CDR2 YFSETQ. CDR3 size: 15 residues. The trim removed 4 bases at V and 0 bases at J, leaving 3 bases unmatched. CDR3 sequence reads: CASSAGQGSYNEQFF. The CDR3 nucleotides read TGCGCCAGCAGCGCAGGACAGGGCTCCTACAATGAGCAGTTCTTC.

Written as DNA, the CDR3 is TGCGCCAGCAGCTCCCGACTCATGAACTATGGCTACACCTTC. Translating gives CASSSRLMNYGYTF. V usage is TRBV5-1 and J usage is TRBJ1-2, with D hard to call. Germline CDR1 and CDR2: SGHRS and YFSETQ. V gave up 3 bases and J gave up 2 bases, with 11 bases separating them. This CDR3 has 14 residues.

CDR3 region: CASSIAEDSEAFF. The CDR3 DNA reads as TGTGCCAGTAGTATAGCCGAAGACTCTGAAGCTTTCTTT. The genes are TRBV19 and TRBJ1-1; D gene unclear. CDR3 length equals 13 residues. Trimming pared 1 base from V and 6 bases from J, leaving 9 bases between. The V gene's germline CDR1 is LNHDA and CDR2 SQIVND (reference sequence).

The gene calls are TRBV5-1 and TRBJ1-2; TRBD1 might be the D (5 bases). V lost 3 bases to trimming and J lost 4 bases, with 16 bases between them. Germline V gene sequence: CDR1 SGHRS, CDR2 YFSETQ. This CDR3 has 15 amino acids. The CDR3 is CASSYGQGALYGYTF. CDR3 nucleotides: TGCGCCAGCAGCTACGGACAAGGGGCTCTCTATGGCTACACCTTC.

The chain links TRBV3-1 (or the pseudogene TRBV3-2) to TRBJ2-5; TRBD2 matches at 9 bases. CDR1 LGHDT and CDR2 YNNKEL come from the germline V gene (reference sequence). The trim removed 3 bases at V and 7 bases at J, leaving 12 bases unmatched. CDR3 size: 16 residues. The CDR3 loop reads CASSQRRGGSWVTQYF. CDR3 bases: TGTGCCAGCAGCCAGAGGCGGGGGGGCTCTTGGGTGACCCAGTACTTC.

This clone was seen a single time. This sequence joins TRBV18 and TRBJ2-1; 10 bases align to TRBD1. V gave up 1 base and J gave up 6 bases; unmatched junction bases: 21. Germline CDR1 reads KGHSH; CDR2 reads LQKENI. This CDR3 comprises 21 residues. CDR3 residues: CASSPRSSGTGVRGGLNEQFF. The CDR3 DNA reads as TGTGCCAGCTCACCACGGAGCTCCGGGACAGGGGTCCGGGGTGGTCTCAATGAGCAGTTCTTC.

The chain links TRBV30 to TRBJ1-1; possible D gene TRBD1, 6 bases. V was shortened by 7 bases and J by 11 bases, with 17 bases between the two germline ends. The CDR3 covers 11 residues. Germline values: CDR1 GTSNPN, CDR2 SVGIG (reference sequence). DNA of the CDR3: TGTGCCTATGATCCAGGGGTTTTGGCTTTCTTT. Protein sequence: CAYDPGVLAFF.

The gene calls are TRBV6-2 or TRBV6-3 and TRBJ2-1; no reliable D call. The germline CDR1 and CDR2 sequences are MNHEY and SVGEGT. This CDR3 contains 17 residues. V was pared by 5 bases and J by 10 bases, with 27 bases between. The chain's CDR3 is CASSPGFLHNLGSEQFF. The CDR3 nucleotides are TGTGCCAGCAGTCCCGGTTTTTTGCACAATCTAGGTTCGGAGCAGTTCTTC.